These T cell receptor beta chains were read from a single sample in a study of shared clonotypes between healthy human individuals. The table came from immunoSEQ multiplex PCR; TCRdb's copy has only in-frame clones and leaves some out. Among hundreds of thousands of clones, about 95% were seen once, and the ten largest hold 0.11%. Specimen: naive CD8+ T cells sorted from blood. These receptors originate from a young woman in good health. Each CDR3 is given with its conserved first and last residue. The D gene is left open where the match is weak. The size entry is marked missing in some rows and otherwise reads once, few, many or a size class.

v_gene,d_gene,abundance,j_gene,CDR3nt,CDR3aa
TRBV28,-,-,TRBJ2-1,TGTGCCAGCAGCCACGGGCCGCGGCGAACCTACAATGAGCAGTTCTTC,CASSHGPRRTYNEQFF
TRBV5-1,TRBD1,-,TRBJ2-6,TGCGCCAGCAGAAACGACAGGGTGGGATTCGGTTTTTCCTCTGGGGCCAACGTCCTGACTTTC,CASRNDRVGFGFSSGANVLTF
TRBV4-2,-,-,TRBJ2-3,TGTGCCAGCAGCCCGGACTGGACTAGCACAGATACGCAGTATTTT,CASSPDWTSTDTQYF
TRBV28,-,few,TRBJ1-2,TGTGCCAGCAGTGCCGGGACACAAGGCTACACCTTC,CASSAGTQGYTF
TRBV5-4,TRBD2,once,TRBJ2-3,TGTGCCAGCAGCTTTAGCGGGGGGCGGCGGGATACGCAGTATTTT,CASSFSGGRRDTQYF
TRBV19,-,-,TRBJ1-2,TGTGCCAGCTCGGACTTCTACTATGGCTACACCTTC,CASSDFYYGYTF
TRBV2,-,-,TRBJ1-1,TGTGCCAGCACTGCGGACTATGGGAACACTGAAGCTTTCTTT,CASTADYGNTEAFF
TRBV7-9,-,-,TRBJ2-7,TGTGCCAGCAGCTTATTAGTAGCCGAGCAGTACTTC,CASSLLVAEQYF
TRBV5-1,TRBD2,-,TRBJ2-7,TGCGCCAGCAGCTCCACTAGCGGGAGCTCCTACGAGCAGTACTTC,CASSSTSGSSYEQYF
TRBV28,-,-,TRBJ2-3,TGTGCCAGCAGTTTTCCGATCACAGGGACTTCTAGCACAGATACGCAGTATTTT,CASSFPITGTSSTDTQYF
TRBV25-1,-,-,TRBJ1-2,TGTGCCAGCACCTCGGACGGTTTTTATGGCTACACCTTC,CASTSDGFYGYTF
TRBV4-2,TRBD2,-,TRBJ2-3,TGTGCCAGCAGCCAAGAACCGGGAGGGCCGGGAGATACGCAGTATTTT,CASSQEPGGPGDTQYF
TRBV15,TRBD2,-,TRBJ2-1,TGTGCCACCAGGGTATCTAGCGGGGGGGTCAATGAGCAGTTCTTC,CATRVSSGGVNEQFF
TRBV4-1,-,-,TRBJ1-1,TGCGCCAGCAGCCAAGATAGGCGGAACACTGAAGCTTTCTTT,CASSQDRRNTEAFF
TRBV7-9,-,-,TRBJ2-7,TGTGCCAGCAGCCCCCAGGTACCCGAGCAGTACTTC,CASSPQVPEQYF
TRBV12-5,-,-,TRBJ2-2,TGTGCTAGTGCCCCGAGCTACACCGGGGAGCTGTTTTTT,CASAPSYTGELFF
TRBV27,-,-,TRBJ1-2,TGTGCCAGCAGTTTCGGGCAGGGGCACGTCTATGGCTACACCTTC,CASSFGQGHVYGYTF
TRBV5-1,-,-,TRBJ2-3,TGCGCCAGCAGCGCAGATGGAGGGGCTAGCACAGATACGCAGTATTTT,CASSADGGASTDTQYF
TRBV30,-,-,TRBJ2-7,TGTGCCTGGAGTCCAACCGGACTGGTCTTCTCCTACGAGCAGTACTTC,CAWSPTGLVFSYEQYF
TRBV7-9,-,-,TRBJ1-2,TGTGCCAGCAGCTTAGGTGCTGTGCCCCACTCTGGCTACACCTTC,CASSLGAVPHSGYTF
TRBV7-9,TRBD1,-,TRBJ2-5,TGTGCCAGCAGCGGCCCAGGGGGAGAGACCCAGTACTTC,CASSGPGGETQYF
TRBV28,TRBD1,-,TRBJ2-1,TGTGCCAGCAGCGAAACCCGTGTCATCCAGGGGGATGAGCAGTTCTTC,CASSETRVIQGDEQFF
TRBV19,TRBD1,-,TRBJ2-7,TGTGCCAGTAGTGCCGACAGGGACAACTACGAGCAGTACTTC,CASSADRDNYEQYF
TRBV5-1,-,once,TRBJ2-4,TGCGCCAGCAGCTTCGGTTTGGCATCCGGGGCCAAAAACATTCAGTACTTC,CASSFGLASGAKNIQYF
TRBV28,TRBD2,-,TRBJ2-7,TGTGCCAGCGGGACTAGCGGAAGGGAGCAGTACTTC,CASGTSGREQYF
TRBV28,-,-,TRBJ2-1,TGTGCCAGCAGTTCGGGCAGGGGAATTTACAATGAGCAGTTCTTC,CASSSGRGIYNEQFF
TRBV5-1,-,-,TRBJ2-3,TGCGCCAGCAGCTTAGGGTTCCTAGCACCAGATACGCAGTATTTT,CASSLGFLAPDTQYF
TRBV6-5,-,-,TRBJ2-7,TGTGCCAGCAGTTACGCCGGGCAGCCCTACGAGCAGTACTTC,CASSYAGQPYEQYF
TRBV28,-,-,TRBJ2-7,TGTGCCAGCAGCCCCCTAAGGGATTACGAGCAGTACTTC,CASSPLRDYEQYF
TRBV5-1,TRBD1,-,TRBJ2-7,TGCGCCAGCAGCTCGGGACAGAGTGGACAGTACTTC,CASSSGQSGQYF
TRBV27,TRBD2,few,TRBJ2-1,TGTGCCAGCAGCCCCGGGACTAGCGGAAACAATGAGCAGTTCTTC,CASSPGTSGNNEQFF
TRBV11-2,TRBD2,-,TRBJ2-3,TGTGCCAGCAGACCTAGCGGGAGGACAGATACGCAGTATTTT,CASRPSGRTDTQYF
TRBV5-6,-,once,TRBJ2-1,TGTGCCAGCAGCTTCGGGAGTACTTATGAGCAGTTCTTC,CASSFGSTYEQFF
TRBV5-1,TRBD1,-,TRBJ2-1,TGCGCCAGCAGCTTCACATATCGGACAGGGTCCTACAATGAGCAGTTCTTC,CASSFTYRTGSYNEQFF
TRBV6-5,TRBD2,-,TRBJ2-7,TGTGCCAGCAGTCCAATAGCGGGATCCTACGAGCAGTACTTC,CASSPIAGSYEQYF
TRBV29-1,TRBD2,-,TRBJ2-5,TGCAGCGTTACATTGGGGGGGGAGGGCCTGGAAGAGACCCAGTACTTC,CSVTLGGEGLEETQYF
TRBV11-2,TRBD1,-,TRBJ2-7,TGTGCCAGCAGCGAGGGGACAGGGTCCTACGAGCAGTACTTC,CASSEGTGSYEQYF
TRBV4-1,-,-,TRBJ1-5,TGCGCCAGCAGCCAAGTAAGGGCCTCAAATCAGCCCCAGCATTTT,CASSQVRASNQPQHF
TRBV5-1,-,-,TRBJ2-2,TGCGCCAGCACTCTTCTTAGCACCGGGGAGCTGTTTTTT,CASTLLSTGELFF
TRBV27,-,once,TRBJ1-1,TGTGCCAGCAGTTTACACGGTCTGGGGACCACTGAAGCTTTCTTT,CASSLHGLGTTEAFF
TRBV19,-,-,TRBJ2-7,TGTGCCAGTAGTATAGACCAGGGTTACGAGCAGTACTTC,CASSIDQGYEQYF
TRBV18,-,-,TRBJ1-1,TGTGCCAGCTCACCTGGTAACACTGAAGCTTTCTTT,CASSPGNTEAFF
TRBV6-5,-,-,TRBJ2-3,TGTGCCAGCCGGGACTTCACAGATACGCAGTATTTT,CASRDFTDTQYF